Listed here are 19 T cell receptor beta chains from one sample, sequenced in a study of CD8+ T cells in alopecia areata. Treatment described: oral pan-JAK inhibitor, 5-10 mg twice daily. cDNA prepared by RNA extraction and subsequent reverse transcription served as the template for sequencing. Generated by immunoSEQ multiplex PCR, the TCRdb table keeps only in-frame clones and is missing some. The table records fewer than 110,000 clones, roughly 56% of them present only once. Here the sequenced sample was CD8+ T cells sorted from blood, taken at approximately week 60, from a patient treated with tofacitinib. Receptors were obtained from a human donor with alopecia areata.

This clone was seen more than once but under ten times. The chain recombines TRBV5-1 with TRBJ2-3; TRBD2 aligns across 8 bases. Germline CDR1 reads SGHRS; CDR2 reads YFSETQ. After removal of 0 bases from V and 6 bases from J, the junction contained 15 bases not matched to a gene. CDR3 size: 18 residues. Here the CDR3 DNA reads TGCGCCAGCAGCTTGGCCGGGTCTGCGGGGGGCTATCGTGATACGCAGTATTTT. Translated: CASSLAGSAGGYRDTQYF.

The chain joins TRBV7-8 to TRBJ1-5; a weak D match, TRBD1 (6 bases). Germline loops: CDR1 SGHVS, CDR2 FQNEAQ. The CDR3 totals 15 residues. V lost 4 bases, J lost 6 bases, and 16 bases lay in between. The CDR3 region has the DNA TGTGCCAGCAGCTCGAACAGGGATGTTTCTCAGCCCCAGCATTTT. Encoded protein: CASSSNRDVSQPQHF.

This chain connects TRBV27 to TRBJ2-1, with D possibly being TRBD1 (6 bases). CDR1 and CDR2 from the germline V gene are MNHEY and SMNVEV (reference sequence). The V and J ends lost 5 bases and 4 bases respectively, with 15 bases between them. The CDR3 sequence is 15 residues long. The CDR3 loop is CASSPLQGSYNEQFF. DNA for the CDR3: TGTGCCAGCAGTCCACTACAGGGTTCATACAATGAGCAGTTCTTC.

The rearrangement joins TRBV5-1 to TRBJ2-1; D unclear. The V gene lost 4 bases and the J gene lost 0 bases, with 11 bases spanning the gap. Germline V gene lookup returns CDR1 SGHRS and CDR2 YFSETQ. CDR3 size: 15 residues. CDR3 amino acids: CASSQSVSSYNEQFF. DNA of the CDR3: TGCGCCAGCAGCCAGTCGGTGTCCTCCTACAATGAGCAGTTCTTC.

The J gene is TRBJ2-1, the V gene TRBV6-1; possibly TRBD1 or TRBD2 for D (6 bases each). This CDR3 has 17 amino acids. CDR1 is MNHNS and CDR2 is SASEGT in the germline V gene. The V end was cut by 2 bases, the J end by 7 bases, with 21 bases between. CDR3 residues: CASSEHWGASPRNEQFF. CDR3 nucleotides: TGTGCCAGCAGTGAACACTGGGGGGCCTCTCCCCGGAATGAGCAGTTCTTC.

This clone was counted only a few times. The chain uses TRBV4-1 and TRBJ1-1, with 7 positions matching TRBD1. V shed 4 bases and J 2 bases; nucleotides not matched to a gene: 7. Germline V gene lookup returns CDR1 MGHRA and CDR2 YSYEKL. The CDR3 is 15 amino acids. Here the CDR3 reads CASSPYRDSNTEAFF. In nucleotides, the CDR3 is TGCGCCAGCAGCCCGTACCGGGACAGCAACACTGAAGCTTTCTTT.

This clone was seen more than once but under ten times. The chain recombines TRBV29-1 with TRBJ2-1; 8 bases line up with TRBD2. The germline CDR1 and CDR2 sequences are SQVTM and ANQGSEA. The CDR3 extends over 11 amino acids. Losses at the gene ends were 4 bases for V and 15 bases for J; bases not matched to a gene: 8. The DNA of the CDR3 is TGCAGCGTTGTTGAAGCGGGGGAAGGGTTCTTC. Protein sequence: CSVVEAGEGFF.

As regards this clone: The junction and the germline gene differ at one end; a read error may be behind it. This sequence joins TRBV7-7 and TRBJ2-3; 7 bases are shared with TRBD1. CDR1 SSHAT and CDR2 FNYEAQ come from the germline V gene (reference sequence). This CDR3 contains 15 residues. The CDR3 coding sequence is TGTGCTAGCAGCCACACACCGACAGGGTTGGATACGCAGTATTTT. Translating gives CASSHTPTGLDTQYF.

In its sample, this clone was seen once. The V and J genes are TRBV13 and TRBJ1-1; unclear D gene. Per the germline V gene, CDR1 is PRHDT and CDR2 is FYEKMQ (reference sequence). CDR3 length: 14 amino acids. V lost 0 bases to trimming and J lost 1 base, with 6 bases between them. The CDR3 is CASSLGRENTEAFF. The CDR3 DNA reads as TGTGCCAGCAGCTTAGGGCGGGAGAACACTGAAGCTTTCTTT.

This chain joins TRBV7-6 and TRBJ1-2, with D possibly matching TRBD1 (5 bases). This CDR3 has 16 amino acids. Germline V gene lookup returns CDR1 SGHVS and CDR2 FNYEAQ. V shed 5 bases and J shed 8 bases, with 24 bases lying between them. The CDR3 DNA reads TGTGCCAGCAGCCCCTACGATCAGGGAGGAGAGGGGGGCTACACCTTC. Translating gives CASSPYDQGGEGGYTF. The full variable domain, rest sourced from reference TRBV7-6 and TRBJ1-2, is GAGVSQSPRYKVTKRGQDVALRCDPISGHVSLYWYRQALGQGPEFLTYFNYEAQQDKSGLPNDRFSAERPEGSISTLTIQRTEQRDSAMYRCASSPYDQGGEGGYTFGSGTRLTVV.

The chain joins TRBV4-2 to TRBJ1-1, with 8 nucleotides matching TRBD1. With 3 bases clipped from V and 10 bases from J, the junction kept 4 bases outside the gene matches. CDR3 size: 12 residues. Germline V gene lookup returns CDR1 LGHNA and CDR2 YNFKEQ. The CDR3 loop reads CASSHTGGLAFF. The CDR3, as DNA: TGTGCCAGCAGCCACACAGGGGGTTTAGCTTTCTTT.

This sequence joins TRBV5-1 and TRBJ2-5; D ambiguous. The CDR3 consists of 14 residues. Germline lookup yields CDR1 SGHRS and CDR2 YFSETQ. V lost 4 bases to trimming and J lost 2 bases, with 12 bases between them. CDR3 sequence: CASSIWTEQETQYF. The CDR3 bases are TGCGCCAGCAGCATATGGACGGAGCAAGAGACCCAGTACTTC.

As DNA, the CDR3 is TGTGCCAGCAGCGTAGCTCGGCAGGGAGCTCAGCGGGGGCCCTACAATGAGCAGTTCTTC. The encoded protein is CASSVARQGAQRGPYNEQFF. The rearrangement links TRBV9 to TRBJ2-1; the match to TRBD2 covers 8 bases. The J segment lost 2 bases and the V segment lost 0 bases, leaving 16 bases of the junction unmatched. The CDR3 is 20 residues long. CDR1 and CDR2 (germline): SGDLS, YYNGEE. The entire variable domain, with the rest obtained from reference TRBV9 and TRBJ2-1, is as follows: DSGVTQTPKHLITATGQRVTLRCSPRSGDLSVYWYQQSLDQGLQFLIQYYNGEERAKGNILERFSAQQFPDLHSELNLSSLELGDSALYFCASSVARQGAQRGPYNEQFFGPGTRLTVL.

The chain joins TRBV6-6 to TRBJ2-3, with a weak D call TRBD1 (6 bases). V lost 2 bases and J 6 bases, leaving 9 bases between the germline ends. The V gene's germline CDR1 is MNHNY and CDR2 SVGAGI (reference sequence). This CDR3 has 13 amino acids. CDR3 sequence (DNA): TGTGCCAGCAGTTACCCAGACAGGGATACGCAGTATTTT. It yields the protein CASSYPDRDTQYF.

The chain is built from TRBV28 and TRBJ1-3, with a possible D match to TRBD1 (5 bases). Germline V gene sequence: CDR1 MDHEN, CDR2 SYDVKM. Between the trimmed V and J ends, which lost 5 bases and 4 bases, there was a span of 12 bases. The CDR3 is made up of 14 amino acids. In nucleotides, the CDR3 is TGTGCCAGCAGTCCCGGGACCTGGGGAAACACCATATATTTT. It yields the protein CASSPGTWGNTIYF.

CDR3 sequence: CASGPRGGQYNSPLHF. CDR3 DNA: TGTGCCAGCGGCCCAAGGGGGGGACAGTATAATTCACCCCTCCACTTT. The chain uses TRBV7-8 and TRBJ1-6; the match to TRBD1 covers 7 bases. CDR3 length: 16 amino acids. Per the germline V gene, CDR1 is SGHVS and CDR2 is FQNEAQ. V lost 8 bases and J lost 4; bases outside the gene matches: 11.

The chain links TRBV2 to TRBJ2-3; tentative D call: TRBD1 (6 bases). Germline CDR1 SNHLY, CDR2 FYNNEI. Trimming took 5 bases from V and 11 from J, leaving 8 bases between them. The CDR3 covers 10 residues. For the CDR3, the DNA is TGTGCCAGCAGTTGGGGGCAGCAGTATTTT. Its protein is CASSWGQQYF. Full variable domain (remainder filled in from reference TRBV2 and TRBJ2-3): EPEVTQTPSHQVTQMGQEVILRCVPISNHLYFYWYRQILGQKVEFLVSFYNNEISEKSEIFDDQFSVERPDGSNFTLKIRSTKLEDSAMYFCASSWGQQYFGPGTRLTVL.

A single count supports this clone. The chain has TRBV6-5 and TRBJ1-1; 8 positions agree with TRBD1. Germline values: CDR1 MNHEY, CDR2 SVGAGI. This CDR3 spans 13 amino acids. J gave up 6 bases and V 6 bases, and 6 bases lay outside the gene matches. CDR3 loop: CASRPGGVSEAFF. Written as DNA, the CDR3 is TGTGCCAGCAGACCAGGGGGCGTCTCTGAAGCTTTCTTT.

This clone was seen a handful of times. The chain employs TRBV28 and TRBJ2-5; no definite D call. The germline CDR1 and CDR2 sequences are MDHEN and SYDVKM. V was shortened by 4 bases and J by 5 bases, with 17 bases between the two germline ends. CDR3 size: 15 residues. The chain's CDR3 is CASSYEWGLYETQYF. The CDR3 DNA is TGTGCCAGCAGTTACGAGTGGGGATTGTATGAGACCCAGTACTTC.